These 19 T cell receptor beta chains originate from one sample sequenced in a study of T cell changes during pregnancy in multiple sclerosis (dated by TCRdb to the late 2010s). Receptors were amplified or captured by the immunoSEQ multiplex PCR assay. Drawn from immuneACCESS, this table holds only the in-frame rearrangements with V and J called that TCRdb kept. Clones are partly lost; checked studies trace under half to an unresolved V gene and leave the rest unexplained. The sample yields about 100,000 clones; 85% to 95% were counted once. Around 1.2% of the sample lies in the top ten. This specimen was peripheral blood, taken in the second trimester of pregnancy. The receptor set was obtained from a female donor with multiple sclerosis, enrolled in a pregnancy study.

The rearrangement links TRBV28 to TRBJ2-7, with TRBD1 matching over 8 bases. Germline V CDR1 and CDR2: MDHEN, SYDVKM. The V and J ends lost 3 bases and 3 bases, in that order; junction bases with no gene match: 4. The CDR3 length is 14 residues. CDR3 residues: CASSLDRVDYEQYF. CDR3 in DNA: TGTGCCAGCAGTTTGGACAGGGTTGACTACGAGCAGTACTTC.

The chain carries TRBV20-1 and TRBJ2-3; no reliable D call. Germline V gene lookup returns CDR1 DFQATT and CDR2 SNEGSKA (reference sequence). The CDR3 consists of 10 residues. Trimming removed 5 bases from V and 3 bases from J, with 3 bases in between. The CDR3 region is CSAETDTQYF. The CDR3, as DNA: TGCAGTGCTGAGACAGATACGCAGTATTTT.

The chain uses TRBV2 and TRBJ1-2; D possibly corresponds to TRBD1 (6 bases). Per germline, CDR1 SNHLY and CDR2 FYNNEI. V lost 7 bases and J 0 bases, leaving 15 bases between the germline ends. The CDR3 is made up of 15 amino acids. CDR3: CASISPTGPNYGYTF. In nucleotides, the CDR3 is TGTGCCAGCATTTCCCCGACAGGACCTAACTATGGCTACACCTTC. The full variable domain, its missing parts supplied by reference TRBV2 and TRBJ1-2, is EPEVTQTPSHQVTQMGQEVILRCVPISNHLYFYWYRQILGQKVEFLVSFYNNEISEKSEIFDDQFSVERPDGSNFTLKIRSTKLEDSAMYFCASISPTGPNYGYTFGSGTRLTVV.

In this sample, this clone turned up a few times. This chain uses TRBV6-1 with TRBJ1-2; no clear D gene. V shed 4 bases and J shed 6 bases, with 6 bases lying between them. There are 11 residues in the CDR3. Germline V gives CDR1 MNHNS, CDR2 SASEGT. The CDR3 coding sequence is TGTGCCAGCAGTGTGCGGGATGGCTACACCTTC. It codes for CASSVRDGYTF.

The chain joins TRBV30 to TRBJ2-5, with TRBD2 as a possible D gene (5 bases). Deletions cut 8 bases from V and 5 bases from J, with 15 bases between. The CDR3 has 12 amino acids. Germline assignment: CDR1 GTSNPN and CDR2 SVGIG (reference sequence). The CDR3 sequence: CALAVQRETQYF. CDR3 sequence (DNA): TGTGCCCTAGCCGTCCAAAGGGAGACCCAGTACTTC.

The chain is built from TRBV9 and TRBJ2-7, with 7 bases lining up with TRBD1. Germline V CDR1 and CDR2: SGDLS, YYNGEE. This CDR3 region has 15 residues. The V gene end was trimmed by 0 bases and the J gene end by 5 bases; junction bases not matched to a gene: 8. CDR3 nucleotides: TGTGCCAGCAGCGTAGCTGGAAGGGGGCCCAACGAGCAGTACTTC. The encoded protein is CASSVAGRGPNEQYF.

The chain has TRBV5-1 and TRBJ2-1; 9 bases map to TRBD2. Germline loops: CDR1 SGHRS, CDR2 YFSETQ. Losses at the gene ends were 4 bases for V and 5 bases for J; bases not matched to a gene: 4. The CDR3 has 14 residues. As DNA, the CDR3 is TGCGCCAGCAGCGCCCGACTAGCGGACAATGAGCAGTTCTTC. Amino acids: CASSARLADNEQFF.

V and J are TRBV7-8 and TRBJ1-2, with 8 bases lining up with TRBD1. V shed 5 bases, J shed 4 bases, and the junction held 3 bases outside the gene matches. Germline CDR1 and CDR2: SGHVS and FQNEAQ. The CDR3 is 13 residues long. The CDR3 is CASSDRGSYGYTF. CDR3 DNA sequence: TGTGCCAGCAGCGACAGGGGTTCCTATGGCTACACCTTC.

This rearrangement joins TRBV2 to TRBJ1-1, with 10 bases lining up with TRBD1. J lost 1 base, V lost 6 bases, and 5 bases had no gene match. CDR1 and CDR2 (germline): SNHLY, FYNNEI. The CDR3 is 15 amino acids. The CDR3: CASRAGTGANTEAFF. The CDR3 DNA reads as TGTGCCAGCAGAGCTGGGACAGGGGCGAACACTGAAGCTTTCTTT.

This chain uses TRBV5-6 with TRBJ2-3; a possible D gene is TRBD2 (6 bases). V lost 4 bases and J lost 0, with 24 bases in between. Germline V gene sequence: CDR1 SGHDT, CDR2 YYEEEE. The CDR3 is 19 amino acids. CDR3 nucleotide sequence: TGTGCCAGCAGCCCCCCTCGGGGGTTTACGTATCAAAGCACAGATACGCAGTATTTT. Its protein is CASSPPRGFTYQSTDTQYF.

The rearrangement uses TRBV7-9 and TRBJ2-7, with 7 bases lining up with TRBD1. The CDR3 covers 14 residues. V was pared by 3 bases and J by 2 bases, with 4 bases of the junction left unmatched. Germline assignment: CDR1 SEHNR and CDR2 FQNEAQ (reference sequence). This CDR3 reads CASSFMTGTYEQYF. CDR3 DNA sequence: TGTGCCAGCAGCTTCATGACAGGGACCTACGAGCAGTACTTC.

For the CDR3, the DNA is TGTGCCACCAGCCGAGGACTTATGAATGAAAAACTGTTTTTT. Residues: CATSRGLMNEKLFF. This chain uses TRBV15 with TRBJ1-4; D is unclear. CDR1 is LNHNV, CDR2 YYDKDF, per germline (reference sequence). There are 14 residues in the CDR3. Trimming pared 5 bases from V and 5 bases from J, leaving 12 bases between.

This CDR3 is CASTGQANTEAFF. The CDR3, as DNA: TGTGCCAGTACGGGACAGGCGAACACTGAAGCTTTCTTT. The chain uses TRBV19 and TRBJ1-1, with TRBD1 identical over 8 bases. Germline lookup yields CDR1 LNHDA and CDR2 SQIVND (reference sequence). Trimming removed 7 bases from V and 1 base from J; junction bases left unmatched: 2. This CDR3 contains 13 residues.

V gene TRBV10-3 combines with J gene TRBJ1-1; a weak D match, TRBD1 (5 bases). The V gene lost 10 bases and the J gene lost 0 bases, with 15 bases spanning the gap. There are 14 residues in the CDR3. CDR1 is ENHRY and CDR2 is SYGVKD in the germline V gene. The CDR3 DNA sequence: TGTGCCACCTCGACAGACAGATTGAACACTGAAGCTTTCTTT. It yields the protein CATSTDRLNTEAFF.

This sequence joins TRBV28 and TRBJ1-1; TRBD1 is a possible D gene (6 bases). CDR1 is MDHEN and CDR2 is SYDVKM in the germline V gene. The CDR3 totals 15 residues. V lost 1 base and J lost 5, with 14 bases in between. CDR3 in amino acids: CASSLLGAGGTEAFF. In DNA, the CDR3 is TGTGCCAGCAGTTTATTGGGGGCGGGCGGGACTGAAGCTTTCTTT.

The J gene is TRBJ2-1, the V gene TRBV5-1; D might be TRBD2 (6 bases). Per the germline V gene, CDR1 is SGHRS and CDR2 is YFSETQ. Trimming removed 4 bases from V and 6 bases from J, with 17 bases in between. This CDR3 is 15 amino acids long. CDR3 bases: TGCGCCAGCAGCCTCCGGGGCGGGGTCCCCAATGAGCAGTTCTTC. It codes for CASSLRGGVPNEQFF.

The gene calls are TRBV20-1 and TRBJ2-7; no clear D. The CDR3 loop spans 11 amino acids. Germline V CDR1 and CDR2: DFQATT, SNEGSKA (reference sequence). Trimming cost V 1 base and J 6 bases, with 7 bases left between them. The CDR3 reads CSARVSVEQYF. CDR3 sequence (DNA): TGCAGTGCTAGAGTATCGGTCGAGCAGTACTTC.

The chain is built from TRBV7-8 and TRBJ1-5; possible D gene TRBD1, 5 bases. Germline CDR1 reads SGHVS; CDR2 reads FQNEAQ. This CDR3 region has 15 residues. V lost 4 bases, J lost 2 bases, and 12 bases lay in between. CDR3 sequence reads: CASSSRAGGNQPQHF. In nucleotides, the CDR3 is TGTGCCAGCAGCTCCAGGGCTGGTGGCAATCAGCCCCAGCATTTT.

The chain carries TRBV7-9 and TRBJ2-1; perhaps TRBD1 as D (6 bases). The CDR3 has 14 amino acids. Looked up from germline, CDR1 is SEHNR and CDR2 is FQNEAQ (reference sequence). V lost 5 bases to trimming and J lost 10 bases, with 18 bases between them. CDR3 bases: TGTGCCAGCAGCACAAAACTACAGGGCGGAGAGCAGTTCTTC. Amino acid sequence: CASSTKLQGGEQFF.